A selection of T cell receptor beta chains follows, all from one sample in a study of blood T cell repertoires in COVID-19. The data were produced by immunoSEQ multiplex PCR, yet TCRdb's version contains in-frame clones alone and is incomplete. The sample has 300,000 to 450,000 clones; about four fifths are singletons. Sequencing was carried out using peripheral blood. These receptors originate from a human donor with acute or convalescent COVID-19. The donor label of this sample is uncertain. CDR3s include the opening cysteine and the closing phenylalanine or tryptophan. A D gene is named only where the DNA matches it firmly. Where a row states a size, it is once, few, many or the class of an expanded clone; other rows omit it.

size	V	J	D	CDR3	DNA
once	TRBV18	TRBJ1-5	-	CASSPTANQPQHF	TGTGCCAGCTCACCGACAGCAAATCAGCCCCAGCATTTT
-	TRBV5-5	TRBJ2-7	TRBD2	CASSLIAGGNEQYF	TGTGCCAGCAGCTTGATCGCGGGAGGCAACGAGCAGTACTTC
-	TRBV30	TRBJ2-1	TRBD2	CAWSTGLAGGEEFF	TGTGCCTGGAGTACGGGACTAGCGGGAGGTGAGGAATTCTTC
-	TRBV7-6	TRBJ2-7	TRBD1	CASSLVWGQSPLYEQYF	TGTGCCAGCAGCTTAGTTTGGGGACAGAGTCCCCTCTACGAGCAGTACTTC
-	TRBV19	TRBJ2-1	TRBD1	CASSIGDRVINEQFF	TGTGCCAGTAGTATAGGGGACAGGGTGATCAATGAGCAGTTCTTC
once	TRBV30	TRBJ1-2	-	CAGEGSWQGNYGYTF	TGTGCCGGGGAGGGGTCCTGGCAGGGTAACTATGGCTACACCTTC
-	TRBV5-4	TRBJ2-7	TRBD1	CASSGGQGSSYEQYF	TGTGCCAGCAGCGGAGGACAGGGGAGCTCCTACGAGCAGTACTTC
few	TRBV3-1/TRBV3-2	TRBJ2-7	-	CASSLFPGAYEQYF	TGTGCCAGCAGCCTTTTTCCAGGGGCCTACGAGCAGTACTTC
few	TRBV5-1	TRBJ2-3	-	CASSRQQGTSTDTQYF	TGCGCCAGCAGCCGGCAACAGGGGACTAGCACAGATACGCAGTATTTT
-	TRBV7-2	TRBJ2-2	-	CASSAKGAFTGELFF	TGTGCCAGCAGCGCCAAGGGAGCTTTCACCGGGGAGCTGTTTTTT
-	TRBV5-1	TRBJ1-1	TRBD1	CASSGTGGPLTEAFF	TGCGCCAGCAGCGGAACAGGGGGACCGCTCACTGAAGCTTTCTTT
-	TRBV7-2	TRBJ2-3	TRBD1	CASSFRGQGKTDTQYF	TGTGCCAGCAGCTTTCGCGGACAGGGGAAGACAGATACGCAGTATTTT
few	TRBV18	TRBJ2-5	TRBD1	CASSPTGGEETQYF	TGTGCCAGCTCACCGACAGGGGGTGAAGAGACCCAGTACTTC
-	TRBV5-1	TRBJ2-1	TRBD2	CASSLATSGGLNEQFF	TGCGCCAGCAGCTTGGCGACTAGCGGGGGGCTCAATGAGCAGTTCTTC
-	TRBV30	TRBJ1-6	TRBD1	CAWSPGTAYNSPLHF	TGTGCCTGGAGCCCCGGGACAGCATATAATTCACCCCTCCACTTT
-	TRBV2	TRBJ1-5	-	CASRREGQRQPQHF	TGTGCCAGCAGACGCGAAGGACAGCGTCAGCCCCAGCATTTT
-	TRBV5-1	TRBJ2-2	TRBD1	CASSVGQGNTGELFF	TGCGCCAGCAGCGTGGGACAGGGGAACACCGGGGAGCTGTTTTTT
-	TRBV11-2	TRBJ2-1	TRBD1	CASSEPRQGNEQFF	TGTGCCAGCAGCGAGCCTAGACAGGGTAATGAGCAGTTCTTC
-	TRBV3-1/TRBV3-2	TRBJ1-6	-	CASSQAWSSYNSPLHF	TGTGCCAGCAGCCAAGCGTGGAGCTCCTATAATTCACCCCTCCACTTT
-	TRBV20-1	TRBJ2-7	TRBD1	CSVQGIDEQYF	TGCAGTGTACAGGGGATCGACGAGCAGTACTTC
-	TRBV2	TRBJ2-7	TRBD1	CASSGQGGPSYEQYF	TGTGCCAGCAGTGGGCAAGGGGGCCCCTCCTACGAGCAGTACTTC
-	TRBV19	TRBJ2-2	TRBD2	CASSFQAGYTGELFF	TGTGCCAGTAGCTTCCAAGCGGGGTACACCGGGGAGCTGTTTTTT
many	TRBV6-5	TRBJ2-7	TRBD1	CASSYQQGINYEQYF	TGTGCCAGCAGTTACCAACAGGGGATCAACTACGAGCAGTACTTC
-	TRBV7-2	TRBJ1-3	TRBD1	CASSWRQGAIGNTIYF	TGTGCCAGCAGCTGGCGACAGGGGGCTATTGGAAACACCATATATTTT
-	TRBV5-5	TRBJ2-3	-	CASSFSPEGPSTDTQYF	TGTGCCAGCAGCTTTAGCCCAGAGGGTCCTAGCACAGATACGCAGTATTTT
-	TRBV3-1/TRBV3-2	TRBJ2-1	TRBD2	CASSQADTRTSGRNEQFF	TGTGCCAGCAGCCAAGCTGACACGAGGACTAGCGGGCGCAATGAGCAGTTCTTC
-	TRBV19	TRBJ1-3	TRBD1	CASSMGTAHSGNTIYF	TGTGCCAGTAGTATGGGGACAGCCCACTCTGGAAACACCATATATTTT
-	TRBV5-4	TRBJ2-7	TRBD2	CASSGGSGSSYEQYF	TGTGCCAGCAGCGGGGGTAGCGGGAGTTCCTACGAGCAGTACTTC
few	TRBV12-3/TRBV12-4	TRBJ1-2	-	CASSLVTVGGYTF	TGTGCCAGCAGTTTGGTAACGGTCGGGGGCTACACCTTC
-	TRBV7-8	TRBJ1-1	-	CASSSQFRTEAFF	TGTGCCAGCAGCTCCCAATTTCGGACTGAAGCTTTCTTT
-	TRBV30	TRBJ1-3	-	CAWKGAGSSGNTIYF	TGTGCCTGGAAAGGGGCTGGATCCTCTGGAAACACCATATATTTT
-	TRBV15	TRBJ2-3	TRBD1	CATSSLQGDTQYF	TGTGCCACCAGCAGTTTACAGGGGGATACGCAGTATTTT
-	TRBV7-9	TRBJ1-3	TRBD1	CASSLGPGQGAGNTIYF	TGTGCCAGCAGCTTAGGGCCGGGACAGGGGGCTGGAAACACCATATATTTT
-	TRBV5-6	TRBJ2-3	-	CASSRRGGDLTDTQYF	TGTGCCAGCAGCCGCAGGGGTGGGGACCTCACAGATACGCAGTATTTT
few	TRBV7-2	TRBJ1-6	-	CASSQGPGSSPLHF	TGTGCCAGCAGCCAAGGACCGGGGAGTTCACCCCTCCACTTT
-	TRBV7-8	TRBJ1-4	TRBD1	CASSQTSGTGTGKLFF	TGTGCCAGCAGTCAAACCTCCGGGACAGGGACTGGAAAACTGTTTTTT
-	TRBV2	TRBJ2-1	TRBD2	CASSAQPGGSYNEQFF	TGTGCCAGCAGTGCTCAACCGGGGGGGTCCTACAATGAGCAGTTCTTC
-	TRBV30	TRBJ2-7	-	CAWSEDLGGEQYF	TGTGCCTGGAGTGAGGACTTGGGTGGCGAGCAGTACTTC
-	TRBV7-9	TRBJ1-1	-	CASSVGTPPFREVF	TGTGCCAGCAGCGTCGGGACACCCCCCTTCAGGGAAGTCTTT
-	TRBV20-1	TRBJ2-7	-	CSASGPSSRQQYF	TGCAGTGCTAGTGGCCCTTCGTCTAGACAGCAGTACTTC
-	TRBV6-6	TRBJ1-3	TRBD1	CASSYGTGAGNTIYF	TGTGCCAGCAGTTATGGAACAGGGGCAGGAAACACCATATATTTT
-	TRBV5-1	TRBJ1-6	TRBD1	CASTTAPGGKNSPLHF	TGCGCCAGCACCACCGCACCAGGGGGGAAAAATTCACCCCTCCACTTT
-	TRBV18	TRBJ2-7	TRBD1	CASSPFTGTGAYEQYF	TGTGCCAGCTCACCATTTACGGGGACAGGGGCCTACGAGCAGTACTTC
-	TRBV2	TRBJ1-1	TRBD1	CASRRQTGADTEAFF	TGTGCCAGCAGAAGACAGACAGGGGCGGACACTGAAGCTTTCTTT
-	TRBV15	TRBJ1-1	-	CATSRERAKTEAFF	TGTGCCACCAGCAGAGAGCGGGCCAAAACTGAAGCTTTCTTT
-	TRBV21-1	TRBJ2-7	-	CASSKPGQGVPYEQYF	TGTGCCAGCAGCAAACCGGGACAGGGGGTACCCTACGAGCAGTACTTC